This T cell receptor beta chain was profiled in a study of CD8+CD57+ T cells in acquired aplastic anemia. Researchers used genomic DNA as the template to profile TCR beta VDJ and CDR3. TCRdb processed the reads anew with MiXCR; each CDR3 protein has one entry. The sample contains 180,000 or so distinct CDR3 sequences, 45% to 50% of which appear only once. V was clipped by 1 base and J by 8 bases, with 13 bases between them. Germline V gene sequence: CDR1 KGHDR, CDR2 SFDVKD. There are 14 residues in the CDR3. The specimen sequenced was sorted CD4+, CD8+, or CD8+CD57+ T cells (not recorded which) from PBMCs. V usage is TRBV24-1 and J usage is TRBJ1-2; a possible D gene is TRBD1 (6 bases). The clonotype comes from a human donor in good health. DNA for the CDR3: TGTGCCACCAGTGATTTTACTTCAGGGGAAGGCTACACCTTC. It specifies CATSDFTSGEGYTF.